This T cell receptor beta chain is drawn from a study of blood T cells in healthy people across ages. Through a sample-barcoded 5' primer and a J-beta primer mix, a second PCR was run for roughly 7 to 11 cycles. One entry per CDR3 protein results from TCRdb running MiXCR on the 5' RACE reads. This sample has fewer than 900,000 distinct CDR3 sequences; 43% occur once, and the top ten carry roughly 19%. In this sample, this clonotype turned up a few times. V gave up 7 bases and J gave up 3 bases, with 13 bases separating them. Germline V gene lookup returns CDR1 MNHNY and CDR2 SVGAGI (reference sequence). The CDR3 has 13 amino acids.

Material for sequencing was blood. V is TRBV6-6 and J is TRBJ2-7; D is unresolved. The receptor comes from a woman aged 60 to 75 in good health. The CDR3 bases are TGTGCCAGCACCCGGAATAATGTCTACGAGCAGTACTTC. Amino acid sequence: CASTRNNVYEQYF.